The rows below give T cell receptor beta chains drawn from one sample of a study of T cell responses to AZD1222 COVID-19 vaccine. Clones were read by immunoSEQ multiplex PCR, and TCRdb kept only the in-frame ones, dropping some. This sample carries 80,000 or so clones, approximately 88% of them seen once, and the ten largest clones take about 4.8%. The sample here was peripheral blood, taken on day 0 of MenACWY control vaccination. Receptor source: an adult in good health. The conserved cysteine and the conserved F or W are not part of the CDR3 here.

TRBJ2-1,TRBV19,ASGPRGQGVRYEQF
TRBJ2-1,TRBV6-2/TRBV6-3,ASSLLSGGTYNEQF
TRBJ1-2,TRBV6-5,AADRGLDYGYT
TRBJ2-5,TRBV19,ASSIGGLAMETQY
TRBJ2-1,TRBV5-4,ASSRIANEQF
TRBJ1-2,TRBV7-9,ASSLEDASYGYT
TRBJ2-1,TRBV4-3,ASSQGTSGYNEQF
TRBJ2-1,TRBV20-1,SASGTGLNEQF
TRBJ2-2,TRBV5-1,ASSLPGGNTGELF
TRBJ2-7,TRBV21-1,ASSNRSRAYEQY
TRBJ1-5,TRBV2,ASSEMGNQPQH
TRBJ1-4,TRBV7-8,ASSLPNEKLF
TRBJ1-5,TRBV5-1,ASSLEGRGNQPQH
TRBJ2-1,TRBV7-2,ASSAQGDEQF
TRBJ2-1,TRBV29-1,SVEWLGPTEQF
TRBJ1-5,TRBV28,ASSLSGNQPQH
TRBJ2-5,TRBV2,ASRAGTSGGETQY
TRBJ2-7,TRBV18,ASSPSRQGFSYEQY
TRBJ2-2,TRBV6-2/TRBV6-3,ASSYSKSGALNTGELF
TRBJ1-3,TRBV9,ASSVGGDLNTIY